Presented here are 31 T cell receptor beta chains from one specimen sequenced in a study of blood T cell repertoires in COVID-19. Sequencing used immunoSEQ multiplex PCR; TCRdb keeps in-frame clones, though not all of them. The top ten clones hold roughly 12% of a sample with about 180,000 clones, 80% to 85% of them seen once. Specimen: peripheral blood. The receptors come from a woman older than 75 with COVID-19, enrolled during active disease.

V usage is TRBV7-9 and J usage is TRBJ1-2; D may be TRBD1 (5 bases). Trimming removed 4 bases from V and 2 bases from J, with 11 bases in between. Per germline, CDR1 SEHNR and CDR2 FQNEAQ (reference sequence). The CDR3 loop spans 14 amino acids. CDR3 in DNA: TGTGCCAGCAGCTGGGACTGGAGGAACTATGGCTACACCTTC. It codes for CASSWDWRNYGYTF.

The genes are TRBV10-1 and TRBJ2-7, with 14 bases identical to TRBD2. CDR1 is WNHNN, CDR2 SYGVQD, per germline (reference sequence). The CDR3 extends over 12 amino acids. The CDR3 DNA follows: TGCAACGGGACTAGCGGGAGTTACGAGCAGTACTTC. Its protein is CNGTSGSYEQYF.

The chain couples TRBV5-6 to TRBJ2-7; possibly TRBD1 for D (6 bases). Trimming took 3 bases from V and 1 from J, leaving 14 bases between them. The CDR3 covers 15 residues. Germline lookup yields CDR1 SGHDT and CDR2 YYEEEE. CDR3 loop: CASSSNRVPSYEQYF. CDR3 bases: TGTGCCAGCAGCTCTAACAGGGTCCCATCCTACGAGCAGTACTTC.

The rearrangement joins TRBV3-1 (or the pseudogene TRBV3-2) to TRBJ2-7, with 14 bases lining up with TRBD2. CDR3 size: 19 residues. Germline V gene sequence: CDR1 LGHDT, CDR2 YNNKEL (reference sequence). J was trimmed by 0 bases and V by 4 bases; bases with no gene match: 11. The CDR3 DNA is TGTGCCAGCAGCCGACCTAGACTAGCGGGAGGGCCAAGCTCCTACGAGCAGTACTTC. Protein sequence: CASSRPRLAGGPSSYEQYF.

The J gene is TRBJ2-3, the V gene TRBV19; 10 nucleotides agree with TRBD2. V was pared by 5 bases and J by 10 bases, with 12 bases of the junction left unmatched. Germline-derived CDR1 and CDR2 are LNHDA and SQIVND (reference sequence). This CDR3 spans 15 amino acids. Here the CDR3 reads CASSAPPSGSAPQYF. The CDR3 nucleotides are TGTGCCAGTAGTGCCCCCCCTAGCGGGAGTGCTCCGCAGTATTTT.

This sequence joins TRBV7-3 and TRBJ2-1; 10 positions agree with TRBD2. Germline-derived CDR1 and CDR2 are SGHTA and FQGTGA. This CDR3 is 14 amino acids long. With V trimmed by 7 bases and J by 8 bases, 8 bases remained unmatched. For the CDR3, the DNA is TGTGCCAGCACCTTTAGCGGGGGGCCCTATGAGCAGTTCTTC. Protein sequence: CASTFSGGPYEQFF.

The V gene is TRBV7-7, the J gene TRBJ2-5; D is undetermined. The CDR3 totals 13 residues. The V end lost 4 bases, the J end lost 4 bases, and 10 bases lay between the germline ends. Germline CDR1 SSHAT, CDR2 FNYEAQ (reference sequence). The DNA for the CDR3 is TGTGCCAGCAGCTCCCAGGTCACAGAGACCCAGTACTTC. Protein product: CASSSQVTETQYF.

The chain combines TRBV6-2 or TRBV6-3 with TRBJ1-2; TRBD1 matches 12 bases. Looked up from germline, CDR1 is MNHEY and CDR2 is SVGEGT. This CDR3 has 17 residues. Trimming removed 0 bases from V and 6 bases from J; junction bases left unmatched: 8. The DNA of the CDR3 is TGTGCCAGCAGTTACTCCATCGGGACAGGGGGCGCGGATGGCTACACCTTC. Encoded protein: CASSYSIGTGGADGYTF.

The table lists this clone with a count of one. The V and J genes are TRBV11-1 and TRBJ2-2; D is unresolved. With 2 bases removed from V and 1 base from J, the gap between germline ends came to 8 bases. This CDR3 spans 15 amino acids. CDR1 is SGHAT, CDR2 FQDESV, per germline (reference sequence). CDR3 sequence: CASSLRQENTGELFF. CDR3 sequence (DNA): TGTGCCAGCAGCTTAAGGCAGGAGAACACCGGGGAGCTGTTTTTT.

This clone has only one observation. V is TRBV28 and J is TRBJ1-1; 9 bases line up with TRBD1. With 2 bases clipped from V and 3 bases from J, the junction kept 7 bases outside the gene matches. The germline gives CDR1 MDHEN, CDR2 SYDVKM. The CDR3 runs 16 residues. The CDR3 DNA reads as TGTGCCAGCAGTTTAGAACAGGGGGCCAGGGACACTGAAGCTTTCTTT. It is translated as CASSLEQGARDTEAFF.

The chain joins TRBV5-1 to TRBJ2-1; D possibly corresponds to TRBD2 (7 bases). Trimming shortened V by 6 bases and J by 8 bases, and 18 bases separated the two germline ends. The CDR3 has 14 amino acids. Germline lookup yields CDR1 SGHRS and CDR2 YFSETQ. The CDR3 DNA follows: TGCGCCAGCACCACCCCGGGGGGCGCGGATGAGCAGTTCTTC. Translated: CASTTPGGADEQFF. The complete variable domain, with remaining parts taken from reference TRBV5-1 and TRBJ2-1, reads KAGVTQTPRYLIKTRGQQVTLSCSPISGHRSVSWYQQTPGQGLQFLFEYFSETQRNKGNFPGRFSGRQFSNSRSEMNVSTLELGDSALYLCASTTPGGADEQFFGPGTRLTVL.

This clone was picked up a small number of times. The CDR3 sequence is CASSQGTGKQETQYF. In DNA form, the CDR3 reads TGTGCCAGCAGCCAAGGAACAGGGAAACAAGAGACCCAGTACTTC. The chain is built from TRBV4-2 and TRBJ2-5; tentatively, D is TRBD1 (6 bases). This CDR3 is built from 15 residues. In germline, CDR1 is LGHNA, CDR2 YNFKEQ. V shed 1 base and J shed 2 bases, with 11 bases lying between them.

This clone occurred a few times. The chain is built from TRBV4-1 and TRBJ1-6; possible D gene TRBD1, 6 bases. Germline V gene sequence: CDR1 MGHRA, CDR2 YSYEKL. V lost 7 bases and J lost 8, with 18 bases in between. The CDR3 runs to 15 residues. CDR3 DNA: TGCGCCAGCAACAGACAACAGGGATTTGATTCACCCCTCCACTTT. Translated: CASNRQQGFDSPLHF.

The chain has TRBV7-8 and TRBJ2-5, with 8 positions matching TRBD1. The CDR3 totals 15 residues. V was clipped by 4 bases and J by 5 bases; unmatched bases: 9. Germline V gives CDR1 SGHVS, CDR2 FQNEAQ. CDR3 sequence (DNA): TGTGCCAGCAGCTCAGCCCGACAGGGGAAGGAGACCCAGTACTTC. Translating it yields CASSSARQGKETQYF.

The chain recombines TRBV6-2 or TRBV6-3 with TRBJ2-5, with TRBD2 matching 11 bases. The length of the CDR3 is 15 residues. Looked up from germline, CDR1 is MNHEY and CDR2 is SVGEGT. Trimming took 2 bases from V and 4 from J; bases not matched to a gene: 3. This chain's CDR3 is CASSYPGLAGETQYF. The CDR3 DNA reads as TGTGCCAGCAGTTACCCCGGACTAGCGGGAGAGACCCAGTACTTC.

This clone was counted only a few times. This rearrangement joins TRBV27 to TRBJ2-1; the D is unclear. The CDR3 contains 16 residues. Per the germline V gene, CDR1 is MNHEY and CDR2 is SMNVEV (reference sequence). Deletions cut 5 bases from V and 0 bases from J, with 14 bases between. The CDR3 reads CASSPAALSSYNEQFF. The CDR3 DNA reads TGTGCCAGCAGTCCCGCGGCGCTCAGCTCCTACAATGAGCAGTTCTTC.

This clone was detected only a few times. The chain has TRBV20-1 and TRBJ2-3; tentatively, D is TRBD2 (5 bases). From germline, CDR1 is DFQATT and CDR2 SNEGSKA (reference sequence). The CDR3 extends over 11 amino acids. Trimming shortened V by 4 bases and J by 9 bases, and 11 bases separated the two germline ends. CDR3 sequence: CSATRSGTQYF. For the CDR3, the DNA is TGCAGTGCTACCCGCTCGGGGACGCAGTATTTT.

This clone has just one count. The rearrangement links TRBV9 to TRBJ2-5, with TRBD2 identical over 8 bases. J was trimmed by 5 bases and V by 3 bases; bases with no gene match: 9. Germline loops: CDR1 SGDLS, CDR2 YYNGEE. This CDR3 is 15 amino acids long. The CDR3 loop is CASSGVAGGGETQYF. Written as DNA, the CDR3 is TGTGCCAGCAGCGGAGTGGCGGGAGGTGGGGAGACCCAGTACTTC.

In this sample, this clone turned up a few times. This rearrangement joins TRBV14 to TRBJ2-3; 9 bases match TRBD2. Unmatched junction bases numbered 2, after V lost 4 bases and J lost 3 bases. The CDR3 runs to 14 residues. CDR1 is SGHDN, CDR2 FVKESK, per germline. This CDR3 reads CASSRGLATDTQYF. CDR3 in DNA: TGTGCCAGCAGCCGGGGACTAGCAACAGATACGCAGTATTTT.

CDR3 sequence: CASDRGSGNTIYF. As DNA, the CDR3 is TGTGCCTCCGATAGGGGCTCTGGAAACACCATATATTTT. This chain connects TRBV30 to TRBJ1-3; possible D gene TRBD1, 5 bases. In germline, CDR1 is GTSNPN, CDR2 SVGIG (reference sequence). The ends were cut back, 7 bases at V and 0 bases at J, with 10 bases in the middle. The CDR3 is 13 residues long. The whole variable domain, filled in from reference TRBV30 and TRBJ1-3, reads SQTIHQWPATLVQPVGSPLSLECTVEGTSNPNLYWYRQAAGRGLQLLFYSVGIGQISSEVPQNLSASRPQDRQFILSSKKLLLSDSGFYLCASDRGSGNTIYFGEGSWLTVV.

The V gene is TRBV5-1, the J gene TRBJ2-1; 16 nucleotides agree with TRBD2. Germline lookup yields CDR1 SGHRS and CDR2 YFSETQ. The V gene end was trimmed by 4 bases and the J gene end by 2 bases; junction bases not matched to a gene: 3. CDR3 size: 17 residues. In DNA form, the CDR3 reads TGCGCCAGCAGCATGGGACTAGCGGGAGGGACCTACAATGAGCAGTTCTTC. As protein: CASSMGLAGGTYNEQFF.

In DNA, the CDR3 is TGTGCCAGCAGCCCCGGACTAGCGGGGGGGGAGACCCAGTACTTC. Amino acids: CASSPGLAGGETQYF. The J gene is TRBJ2-5, the V gene TRBV7-9, with 15 bases matching TRBD2. The CDR3 contains 15 residues. CDR1 is SEHNR, CDR2 FQNEAQ, per germline (reference sequence). Losses at the gene ends were 5 bases for V and 5 bases for J; bases not matched to a gene: 3.

Comments on this clone: Germline is not matched at one junction end, which may reflect a read error. This chain links TRBV7-8 with TRBJ1-2; 12 bases are a match to TRBD1. This CDR3 is built from 14 residues. Germline V gene data show CDR1 as SGHVS and CDR2 as FQNEAQ. The CDR3: CASSSTGTGGAAFF. CDR3 nucleotide sequence: TGTGCCAGCAGCTCGACCGGGACAGGGGGCGCCGCCTTCTTC.

The V call is TRBV21-1, the J call TRBJ2-4; the D call of TRBD1 is as the table states it, not checked on the DNA. TRBV21-1 is a pseudogene. CDR3 length: 20 amino acids. CDR3: CASSKNWTGGASLAKNIQYF. The DNA for the CDR3 is TGTGCCAGCAGCAAGAACTGGACAGGGGGCGCGTCTTTAGCCAAAAACATTCAGTACTTC.

CDR3 loop: CATGTVGETQYF. The CDR3 nucleotides read TGTGCCACCGGGACTGTGGGCGAGACCCAGTACTTC. The V and J genes are TRBV2 and TRBJ2-5; D might be TRBD2 (6 bases). V was clipped by 10 bases and J by 5 bases, with 14 bases between them. The CDR3 covers 12 residues. Per the germline V gene, CDR1 is SNHLY and CDR2 is FYNNEI.

The CDR3 reads CASSLGSDSPLHF. The DNA of the CDR3 is TGTGCCAGCAGCTTAGGATCGGATTCACCCCTCCACTTT. The gene calls are TRBV11-3 and TRBJ1-6; no clear D. The CDR3 is made up of 13 amino acids. Germline CDR1 is SGHNT and CDR2 is YENEEA. Trimming removed 1 base at V and 8 bases at J, with 6 bases between.

This chain connects TRBV5-1 to TRBJ2-5; 8 bases map to TRBD1. J lost 1 base, V lost 5 bases, and 7 bases had no gene match. This CDR3 comprises 15 residues. Germline assignment: CDR1 SGHRS and CDR2 YFSETQ. The CDR3 DNA sequence: TGCGCCAGCAGTTCCTACAGGGGGTCCCAAGAGACCCAGTACTTC. Protein sequence: CASSSYRGSQETQYF. The entire variable domain, with the rest obtained from reference TRBV5-1 and TRBJ2-5, is as follows: KAGVTQTPRYLIKTRGQQVTLSCSPISGHRSVSWYQQTPGQGLQFLFEYFSETQRNKGNFPGRFSGRQFSNSRSEMNVSTLELGDSALYLCASSSYRGSQETQYFGPGTRLLVL.

The chain links TRBV28 to TRBJ2-5, with a tentative D call TRBD2 (6 bases). The germline V gene has CDR1 MDHEN and CDR2 SYDVKM. The CDR3 is 13 amino acids. V lost 6 bases to trimming and J lost 2 bases, with 10 bases between them. CDR3 sequence (DNA): TGTGCCAGCAGCGGGGGAGCGCAAGAGACCCAGTACTTC. This sequence encodes CASSGGAQETQYF.

This clone occurred a few times. The gene calls are TRBV4-1 and TRBJ2-7; possibly TRBD2 for D (6 bases). V dropped 2 bases and J dropped 5 bases, with 16 bases sitting between them. This CDR3 is 15 amino acids long. Germline loops: CDR1 MGHRA, CDR2 YSYEKL. CDR3 sequence reads: CASSQQTTRLHEQYF. CDR3 in DNA: TGCGCCAGCAGCCAACAAACGACTAGGCTCCACGAGCAGTACTTC.

The J gene is TRBJ2-1, the V gene TRBV19; 7 bases line up with TRBD2. V lost 5 bases and J lost 5; bases outside the gene matches: 18. Germline V gives CDR1 LNHDA, CDR2 SQIVND (reference sequence). This CDR3 contains 18 residues. CDR3 DNA: TGTGCCAGTAGTCCTAGGAGGACTAGGGGATTCCTGAACAATGAGCAGTTCTTC. Amino acid sequence: CASSPRRTRGFLNNEQFF.

The genes are TRBV6-2 or TRBV6-3 and TRBJ1-6, with 7 bases matching TRBD1. Germline CDR1 and CDR2: MNHEY and SVGEGT. With V trimmed by 4 bases and J by 9 bases, 6 bases remained unmatched. The CDR3 is made up of 14 amino acids. CDR3 sequence reads: CASSSTGPASPLHF. The CDR3 DNA is TGTGCCAGCAGTTCGACAGGGCCGGCTTCACCCCTCCACTTT.